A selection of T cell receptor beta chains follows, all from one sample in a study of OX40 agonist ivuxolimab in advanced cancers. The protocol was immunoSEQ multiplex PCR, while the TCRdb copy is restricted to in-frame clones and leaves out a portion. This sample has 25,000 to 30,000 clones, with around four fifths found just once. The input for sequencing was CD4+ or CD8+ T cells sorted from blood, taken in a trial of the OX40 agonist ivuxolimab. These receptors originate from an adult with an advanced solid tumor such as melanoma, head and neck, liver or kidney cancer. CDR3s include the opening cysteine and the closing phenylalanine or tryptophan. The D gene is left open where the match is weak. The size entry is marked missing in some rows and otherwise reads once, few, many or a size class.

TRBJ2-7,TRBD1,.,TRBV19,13,TGTGCCAGTAGTATAGACGGGACAGCCGAGCAGTACTTC,CASSIDGTAEQYF
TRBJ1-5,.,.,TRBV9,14,TGTGCCAGCAGCCCCGTGGGAGAAGGTCAGCCCCAGCATTTT,CASSPVGEGQPQHF
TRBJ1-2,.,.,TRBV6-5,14,TGTGCCAGCAGACCCATCAGGAGTAACTATGGCTACACCTTC,CASRPIRSNYGYTF
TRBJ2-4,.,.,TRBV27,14,TGTGCCAGCAGTCTCCACCCGTCCGGCCGGATTCAGTACTTC,CASSLHPSGRIQYF
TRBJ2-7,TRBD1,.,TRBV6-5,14,TGTGCCAGCAGTTCCGGGACAGGGCCCTACGAGCAGTACTTC,CASSSGTGPYEQYF
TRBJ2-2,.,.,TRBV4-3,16,TGCGCCAGCAGCCCCCGGGGACCCTCGAACACCGGGGAGCTGTTTTTT,CASSPRGPSNTGELFF
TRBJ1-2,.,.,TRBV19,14,TGTGCCAGTAGTATAGGGTCAGGGGTCAGCGGCTACACCTTC,CASSIGSGVSGYTF
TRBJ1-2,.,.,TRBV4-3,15,TGCGCCAGCAGCCAAGAGTTCACAGCGACTCTAGGCTACACCTTC,CASSQEFTATLGYTF
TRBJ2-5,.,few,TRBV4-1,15,TGCGCCAGCAGCCAAGAGGTTACAGGTCAAGAGACCCAGTACTTC,CASSQEVTGQETQYF
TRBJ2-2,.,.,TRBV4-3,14,TGCGCCAGCAGCCAAGTGAATAGGGCCGGGGAGCTGTTTTTT,CASSQVNRAGELFF
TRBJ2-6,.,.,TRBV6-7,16,TGTGCCAGCAGTGAAAGCGCGGGCTCTGGGGCCAACGTCCTGACTTTC,CASSESAGSGANVLTF
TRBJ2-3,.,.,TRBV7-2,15,TGTGCCAGCAGCTTACATGAGGGGGGCCGCGATACGCAGTATTTT,CASSLHEGGRDTQYF
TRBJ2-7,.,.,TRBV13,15,TGTGCCAGCAGCTTGGGGGGTGGACCCCTGGGGGAGCAGTACTTC,CASSLGGGPLGEQYF
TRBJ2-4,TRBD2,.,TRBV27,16,TGTGCCAGCAGTCAGCTAGCGGGGGTAGCCAAAAACATTCAGTACTTC,CASSQLAGVAKNIQYF
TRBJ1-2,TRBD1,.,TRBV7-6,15,TGTGCCAGCAGCTTGGGGACAGGACCTAACTATGGCTACACCTTC,CASSLGTGPNYGYTF
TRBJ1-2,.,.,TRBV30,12,TGTGCCTGGAATGGTGGTGACTATGGCTACACCTTC,CAWNGGDYGYTF
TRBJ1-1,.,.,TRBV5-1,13,TGCGCCAGCAGAGGGCTTATGAACACTGAAGCTTTCTTT,CASRGLMNTEAFF
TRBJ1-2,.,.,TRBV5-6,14,TGTGCCAGCAGCTTGACGCCAGGCCGCTATGGCTACACCTTC,CASSLTPGRYGYTF
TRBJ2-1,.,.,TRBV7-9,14,TGTGCCAGCAGCTTAGGTGGGTTGCGGAATGAGCAGTTCTTC,CASSLGGLRNEQFF
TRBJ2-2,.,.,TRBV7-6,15,TGTGCCAGCAGCGAACAGGTCCTTAACACCGGGGAGCTGTTTTTT,CASSEQVLNTGELFF
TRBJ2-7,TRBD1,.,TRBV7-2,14,TGTGCCAGCAGCTTAGGACAGGGGAAGGACGAGCAGTACTTC,CASSLGQGKDEQYF
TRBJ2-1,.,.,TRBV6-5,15,TGTGCCAGCAGTTATGGCCCCAGGGGTTACAATGAGCAGTTCTTC,CASSYGPRGYNEQFF
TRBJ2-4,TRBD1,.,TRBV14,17,TGTGCCAGCAGCCAAGAGACAGGGGGCTTAGCCAAAAACATTCAGTACTTC,CASSQETGGLAKNIQYF
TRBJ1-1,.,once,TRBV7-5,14,TGTGCCAGCAGCTTAAGGGTAAACAGGAGGGAGGCTTTCTTT,CASSLRVNRREAFF
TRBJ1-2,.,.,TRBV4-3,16,TGCGCCAGCAGCCAAGACCCCGACAGGCCTAACTATGGCTACACCTTC,CASSQDPDRPNYGYTF
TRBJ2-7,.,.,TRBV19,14,TGTGCCAGTAGTATAGTTTGGGGATCCTACGAGCAGTACTTC,CASSIVWGSYEQYF
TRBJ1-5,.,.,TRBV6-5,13,TGTGCCAGCAGTATCGATGGGGTAAAGCCCCAGCATTTT,CASSIDGVKPQHF
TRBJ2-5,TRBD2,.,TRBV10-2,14,TGCGCCAGCGGGCTAGCGGGGGACAAAGAGACCCAGTACTTC,CASGLAGDKETQYF
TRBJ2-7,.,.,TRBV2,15,TGTGCCAGCAGTGAAGGTTGGGCTAGACGCTACGAGCAGTACTTC,CASSEGWARRYEQYF
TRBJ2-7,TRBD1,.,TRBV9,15,TGTGCCAGCAGCGTAGCAGGGGGCTATACCTACGAGCAGTACTTC,CASSVAGGYTYEQYF
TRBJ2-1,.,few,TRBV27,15,TGTGCCAGCAGTAAAAACAGGTTCCCCTACAATGAGCAGTTCTTC,CASSKNRFPYNEQFF
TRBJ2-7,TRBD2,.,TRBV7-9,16,TGTGCCAGCAGCTTCGCATTTGCTAGCGGGGCCTACGAGCAGTACTTC,CASSFAFASGAYEQYF
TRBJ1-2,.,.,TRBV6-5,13,TGTGCCAGCAGTTTCGGAAGCGGCTATGGCTACACCTTC,CASSFGSGYGYTF
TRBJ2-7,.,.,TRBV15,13,TGTGCCACCAGCAGGGGCAGGGTCAGCGAGCAGTACTTC,CATSRGRVSEQYF
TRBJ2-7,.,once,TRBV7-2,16,TGTGCCAGCAGCACTCATGACAGCCAAGGACGGATCGAGCAGTACTTC,CASSTHDSQGRIEQYF
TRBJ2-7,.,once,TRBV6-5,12,TGTGCCAGCAGTACCACCAGGGTCGAGCAGTACTTC,CASSTTRVEQYF